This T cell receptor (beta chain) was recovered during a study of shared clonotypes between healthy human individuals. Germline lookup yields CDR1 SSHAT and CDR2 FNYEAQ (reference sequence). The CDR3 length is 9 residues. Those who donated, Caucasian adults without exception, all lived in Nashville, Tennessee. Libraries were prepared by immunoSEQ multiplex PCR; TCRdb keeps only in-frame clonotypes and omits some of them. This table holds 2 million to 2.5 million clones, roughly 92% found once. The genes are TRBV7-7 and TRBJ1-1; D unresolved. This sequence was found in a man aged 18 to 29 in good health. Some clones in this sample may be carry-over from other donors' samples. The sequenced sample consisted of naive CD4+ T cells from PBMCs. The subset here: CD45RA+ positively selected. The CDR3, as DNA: TGTGGGATGAACACTGAAGCTTTCTTT. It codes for CGMNTEAFF.